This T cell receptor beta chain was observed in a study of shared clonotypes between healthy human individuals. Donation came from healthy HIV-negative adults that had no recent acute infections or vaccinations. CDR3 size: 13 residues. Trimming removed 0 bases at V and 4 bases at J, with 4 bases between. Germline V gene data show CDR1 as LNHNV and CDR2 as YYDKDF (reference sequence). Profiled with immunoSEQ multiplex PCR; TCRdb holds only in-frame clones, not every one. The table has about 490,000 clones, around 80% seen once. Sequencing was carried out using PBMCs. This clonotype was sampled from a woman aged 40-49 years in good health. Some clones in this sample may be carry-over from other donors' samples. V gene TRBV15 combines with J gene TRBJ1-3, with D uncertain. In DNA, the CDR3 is TGTGCCACCAGCAGAGATTACGGAAACACCATATATTTT. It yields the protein CATSRDYGNTIYF.